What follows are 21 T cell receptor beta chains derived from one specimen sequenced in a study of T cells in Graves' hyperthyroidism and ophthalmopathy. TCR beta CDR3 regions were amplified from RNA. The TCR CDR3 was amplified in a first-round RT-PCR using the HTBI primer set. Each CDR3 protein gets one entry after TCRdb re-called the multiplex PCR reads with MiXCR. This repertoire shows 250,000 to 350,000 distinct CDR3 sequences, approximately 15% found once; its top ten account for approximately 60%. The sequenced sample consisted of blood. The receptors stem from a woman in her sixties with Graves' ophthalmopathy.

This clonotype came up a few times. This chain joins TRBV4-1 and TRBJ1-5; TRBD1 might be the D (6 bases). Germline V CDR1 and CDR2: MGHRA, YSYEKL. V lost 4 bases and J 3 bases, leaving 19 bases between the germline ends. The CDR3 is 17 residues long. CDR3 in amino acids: CASSPQLFRDNNQPQHF. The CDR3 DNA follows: TGCGCCAGCAGCCCCCAACTTTTCCGGGACAACAATCAGCCCCAGCATTTT.

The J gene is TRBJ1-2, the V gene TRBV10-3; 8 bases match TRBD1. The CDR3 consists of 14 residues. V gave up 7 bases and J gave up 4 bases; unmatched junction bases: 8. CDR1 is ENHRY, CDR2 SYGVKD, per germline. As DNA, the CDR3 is TGTGCCATCAATGAACGACAGGGGAGCTATGGCTACACCTTC. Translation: CAINERQGSYGYTF.

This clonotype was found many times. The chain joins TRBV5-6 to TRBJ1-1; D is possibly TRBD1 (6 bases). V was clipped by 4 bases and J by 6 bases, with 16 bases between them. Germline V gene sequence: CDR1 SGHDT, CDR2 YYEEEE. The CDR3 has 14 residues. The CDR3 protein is CASSQYGPGAEAFF. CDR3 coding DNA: TGTGCCAGCAGCCAATATGGCCCAGGGGCTGAAGCTTTCTTT.

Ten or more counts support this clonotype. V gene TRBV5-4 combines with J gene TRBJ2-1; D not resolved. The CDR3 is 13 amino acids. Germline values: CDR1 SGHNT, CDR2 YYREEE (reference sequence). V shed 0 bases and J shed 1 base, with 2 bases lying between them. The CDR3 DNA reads TGTGCCAGCAGCTTGGAGTCCTACAATGAGCAGTTCTTC. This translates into CASSLESYNEQFF.

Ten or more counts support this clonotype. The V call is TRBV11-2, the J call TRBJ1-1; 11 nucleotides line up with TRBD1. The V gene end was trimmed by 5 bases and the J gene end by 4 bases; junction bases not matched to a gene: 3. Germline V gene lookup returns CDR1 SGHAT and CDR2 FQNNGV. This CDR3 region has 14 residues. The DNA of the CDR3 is TGTGCCAGCAGCCCGGACAGGGGGCCCACTGAAGCTTTCTTT. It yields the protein CASSPDRGPTEAFF. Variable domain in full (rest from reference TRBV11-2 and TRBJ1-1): EAGVAQSPRYKIIEKRQSVAFWCNPISGHATLYWYQQILGQGPKLLIQFQNNGVVDDSQLPKDRFSAERLKGVDSTLKIQPAKLEDSAVYLCASSPDRGPTEAFFGQGTRLTVV.

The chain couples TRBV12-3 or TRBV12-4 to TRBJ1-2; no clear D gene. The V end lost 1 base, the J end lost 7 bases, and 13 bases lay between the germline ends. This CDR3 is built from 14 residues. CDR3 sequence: CASSLDVGFAGYTF. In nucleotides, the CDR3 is TGTGCCAGCAGTTTAGATGTCGGGTTTGCTGGCTACACCTTC.

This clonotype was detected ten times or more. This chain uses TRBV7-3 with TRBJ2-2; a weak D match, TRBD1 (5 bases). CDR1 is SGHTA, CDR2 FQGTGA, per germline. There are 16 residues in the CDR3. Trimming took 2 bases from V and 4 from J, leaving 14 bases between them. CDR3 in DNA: TGTGCCAGCAGCTTATATGCCAGGGTGGGCACCGGGGAGCTGTTTTTT. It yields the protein CASSLYARVGTGELFF.

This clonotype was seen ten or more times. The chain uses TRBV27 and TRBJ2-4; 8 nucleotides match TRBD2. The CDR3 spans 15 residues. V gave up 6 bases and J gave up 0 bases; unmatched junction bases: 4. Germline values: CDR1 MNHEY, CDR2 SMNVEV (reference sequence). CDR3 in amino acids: CASSLAGLAKNIQYF. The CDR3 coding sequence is TGTGCCAGCAGCTTAGCGGGGCTAGCCAAAAACATTCAGTACTTC.

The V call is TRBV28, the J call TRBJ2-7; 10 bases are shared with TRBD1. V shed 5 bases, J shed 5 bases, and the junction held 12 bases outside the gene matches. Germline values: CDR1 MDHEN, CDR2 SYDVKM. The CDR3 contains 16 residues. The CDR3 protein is CASSPPRGTGVHEQYF. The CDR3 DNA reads TGTGCCAGCAGTCCTCCACGGGGGACAGGGGTCCACGAGCAGTACTTC. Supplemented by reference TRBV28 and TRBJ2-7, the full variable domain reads DVKVTQSSRYLVKRTGEKVFLECVQDMDHENMFWYRQDPGLGLRLIYFSYDVKMKEKGDIPEGYSVSREKKERFSLILESASTNQTSMYLCASSPPRGTGVHEQYFGPGTRLTVT.

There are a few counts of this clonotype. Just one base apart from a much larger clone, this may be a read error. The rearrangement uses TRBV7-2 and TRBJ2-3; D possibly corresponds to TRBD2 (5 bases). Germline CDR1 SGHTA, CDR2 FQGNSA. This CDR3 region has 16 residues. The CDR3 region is CASSFRLASSIDTQYF. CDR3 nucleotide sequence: TGTGCCAGCAGCTTCCGACTCGCCTCTAGCATAGATACGCAGTATTTT.

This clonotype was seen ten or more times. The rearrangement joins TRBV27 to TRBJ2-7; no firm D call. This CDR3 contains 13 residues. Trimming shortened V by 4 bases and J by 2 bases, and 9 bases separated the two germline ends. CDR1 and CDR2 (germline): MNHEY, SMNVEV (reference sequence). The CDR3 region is CASSSQVPYEQYF. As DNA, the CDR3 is TGTGCCAGCAGTTCCCAGGTACCCTACGAGCAGTACTTC.

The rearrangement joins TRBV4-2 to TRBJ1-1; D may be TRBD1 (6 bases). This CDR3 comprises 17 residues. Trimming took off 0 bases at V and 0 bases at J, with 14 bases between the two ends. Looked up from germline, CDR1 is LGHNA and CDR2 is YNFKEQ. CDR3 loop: CASSQELVQGLNTEAFF. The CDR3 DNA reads TGTGCCAGCAGCCAAGAGCTGGTGCAGGGGCTGAACACTGAAGCTTTCTTT.

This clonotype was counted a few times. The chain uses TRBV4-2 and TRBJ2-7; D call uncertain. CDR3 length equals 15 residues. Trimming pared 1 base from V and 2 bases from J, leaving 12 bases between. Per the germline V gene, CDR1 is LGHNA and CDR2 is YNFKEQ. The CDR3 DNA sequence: TGTGCCAGCAGCCAAGGAGCCGAAGCCACCTACGAGCAGTACTTC. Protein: CASSQGAEATYEQYF.

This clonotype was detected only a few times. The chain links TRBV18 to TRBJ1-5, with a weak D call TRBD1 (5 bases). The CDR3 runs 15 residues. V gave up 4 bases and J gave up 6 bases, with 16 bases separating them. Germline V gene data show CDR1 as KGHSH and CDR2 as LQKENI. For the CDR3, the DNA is TGTGCCAGCTCACGAACGCAGGGCGCGGGTCAGCCCCAGCATTTT. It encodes CASSRTQGAGQPQHF.

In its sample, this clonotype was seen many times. CDR3 protein: CASSGHASGNYNEQFF. The CDR3 DNA reads as TGTGCCAGCAGCGGACACGCTAGCGGGAACTACAATGAGCAGTTCTTC. This rearrangement joins TRBV7-2 to TRBJ2-1, with TRBD2 matching 9 bases. The CDR3 is made up of 16 amino acids. Germline assignment: CDR1 SGHTA and CDR2 FQGNSA. The J segment lost 3 bases and the V segment lost 5 bases, leaving 8 bases of the junction unmatched.

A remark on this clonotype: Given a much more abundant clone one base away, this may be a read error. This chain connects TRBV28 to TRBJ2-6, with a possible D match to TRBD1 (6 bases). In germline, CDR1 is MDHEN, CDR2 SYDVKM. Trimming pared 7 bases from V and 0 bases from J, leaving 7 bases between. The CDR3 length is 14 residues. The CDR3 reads CASKGGSGANVLTF. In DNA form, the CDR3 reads TGTGCCAGCAAAGGGGGCTCTGGGGCCAACGTCCTGACTTTC.

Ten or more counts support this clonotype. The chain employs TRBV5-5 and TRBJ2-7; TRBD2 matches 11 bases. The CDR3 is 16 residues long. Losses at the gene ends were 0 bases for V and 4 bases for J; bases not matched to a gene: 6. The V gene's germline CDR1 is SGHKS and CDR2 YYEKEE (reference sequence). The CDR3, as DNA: TGTGCCAGCAGCTTGGGATCTAGCGGGAGGATTTACGAGCAGTACTTC. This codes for CASSLGSSGRIYEQYF. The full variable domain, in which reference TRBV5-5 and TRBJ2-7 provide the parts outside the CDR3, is DAGVTQSPTHLIKTRGQQVTLRCSPISGHKSVSWYQQVLGQGPQFIFQYYEKEERGRGNFPDRFSARQFPNYSSELNVNALLLGDSALYLCASSLGSSGRIYEQYFGPGTRLTVT.

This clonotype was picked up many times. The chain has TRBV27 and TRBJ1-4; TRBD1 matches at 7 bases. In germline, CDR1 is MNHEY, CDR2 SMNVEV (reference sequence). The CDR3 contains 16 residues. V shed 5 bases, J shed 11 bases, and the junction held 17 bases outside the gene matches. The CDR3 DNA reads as TGTGCCAGCAGTCGTCACCTCCCCGGGACAGAGGGGAAACTGTTTTTT. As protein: CASSRHLPGTEGKLFF.

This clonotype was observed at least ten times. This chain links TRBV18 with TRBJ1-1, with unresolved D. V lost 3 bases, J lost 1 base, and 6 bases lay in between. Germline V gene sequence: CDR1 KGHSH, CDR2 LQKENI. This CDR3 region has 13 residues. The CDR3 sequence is CASSPATNTEAFF. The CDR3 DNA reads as TGTGCCAGCTCACCTGCGACGAACACTGAAGCTTTCTTT. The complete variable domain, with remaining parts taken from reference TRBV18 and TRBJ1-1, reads NAGVMQNPRHLVRRRGQEARLRCSPMKGHSHVYWYRQLPEEGLKFMVYLQKENIIDESGMPKERFSAEFPKEGPSILRIQQVVRGDSAAYFCASSPATNTEAFFGQGTRLTVV.

CDR3 loop: CASSWTRDGAYEQYF. The CDR3 DNA reads as TGTGCCAGCAGCTGGACCCGGGACGGTGCCTACGAGCAGTACTTC. The chain joins TRBV11-2 to TRBJ2-7; D may match TRBD1 or TRBD2 (5 bases each). The germline gives CDR1 SGHAT, CDR2 FQNNGV. The CDR3 sequence is 15 residues long. V lost 4 bases to trimming and J lost 2 bases, with 15 bases between them. Combining the CDR3 with reference TRBV11-2 and TRBJ2-7 gives the whole variable domain EAGVAQSPRYKIIEKRQSVAFWCNPISGHATLYWYQQILGQGPKLLIQFQNNGVVDDSQLPKDRFSAERLKGVDSTLKIQPAKLEDSAVYLCASSWTRDGAYEQYFGPGTRLTVT.

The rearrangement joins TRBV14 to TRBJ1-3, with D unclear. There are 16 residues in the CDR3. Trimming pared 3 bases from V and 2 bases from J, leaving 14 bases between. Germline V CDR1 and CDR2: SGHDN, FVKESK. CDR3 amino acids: CASSHIDGGTGNTIYF. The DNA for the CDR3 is TGTGCCAGCAGCCACATAGACGGAGGCACTGGAAACACCATATATTTT.